This T cell receptor (beta chain) was identified in a study of response to subunit inactivated influenza vaccine. Points from the study as a whole: Researchers suggested that each seasonal influenza vaccination recruits few new T cells.

The germline gives CDR1 SSHAT, CDR2 FNYEAQ (reference sequence). The junction had 3 bases not matched to a gene; V was cut back by 1 base and J by 6 bases. The CDR3 length is 16 residues. TCRdb called the RT-PCR reads again in MiXCR, with one record for every CDR3 protein. The table has approximately 490,000 distinct CDR3 sequences, approximately 7.7% seen once; the top ten hold around 13%. Concerning this clonotype itself: Antigen unknown.

The V and J genes are TRBV7-7 and TRBJ2-1; 13 nucleotides match TRBD2. The sequencing here drew on PBMCs from blood, taken less than 30 months after vaccination. The receptor was isolated from a man aged 45 to 75 who received an inactivated influenza vaccine. CDR3 coding DNA: TGTGCCAGCAGCTTAGGGGGACTAGCGGGAATCAATGAGCAGTTCTTC. It encodes CASSLGGLAGINEQFF.